This T cell receptor beta chain was profiled in a study of T cell changes during pregnancy in multiple sclerosis. Unmatched junction bases numbered 11, after V lost 0 bases and J lost 7 bases. Per the germline V gene, CDR1 is SGDLS and CDR2 is YYNGEE. This CDR3 is built from 16 residues. Here immunoSEQ multiplex PCR was the method, and the copy in TCRdb shows in-frame clones only, minus some. The sample consists of about 61,000 clones, more than 80% of them appearing once. This receptor was obtained from a female donor in good health, enrolled as a control in a pregnancy study. The J gene is TRBJ1-2, the V gene TRBV9; TRBD1 matches at 8 bases. The sequenced sample was peripheral blood, obtained in the first trimester of pregnancy. CDR3 sequence (DNA): TGTGCCAGCAGCGTAGAGGCATTTGAACAGGGGGGTGGCTACACCTTC. This encodes CASSVEAFEQGGGYTF.